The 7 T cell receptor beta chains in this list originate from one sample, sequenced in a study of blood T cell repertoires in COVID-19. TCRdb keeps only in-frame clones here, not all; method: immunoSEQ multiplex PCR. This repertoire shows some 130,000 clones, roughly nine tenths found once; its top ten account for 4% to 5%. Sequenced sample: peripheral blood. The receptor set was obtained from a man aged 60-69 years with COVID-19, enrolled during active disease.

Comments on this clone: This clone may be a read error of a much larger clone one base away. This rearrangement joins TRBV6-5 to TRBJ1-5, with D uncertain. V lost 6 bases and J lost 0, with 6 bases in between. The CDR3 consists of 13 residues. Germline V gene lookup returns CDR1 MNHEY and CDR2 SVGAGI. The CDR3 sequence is CASRSNSNQPQHF. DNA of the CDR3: TGTGCCAGCAGGTCCAATAGCAATCAGCCCCAGCATTTT.

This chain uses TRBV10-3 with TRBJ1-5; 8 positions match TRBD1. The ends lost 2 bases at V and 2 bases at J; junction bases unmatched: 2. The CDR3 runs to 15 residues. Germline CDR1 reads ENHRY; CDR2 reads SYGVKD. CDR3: CAISEGTGGNQPQHF. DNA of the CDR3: TGTGCCATCAGTGAGGGGACAGGTGGCAATCAGCCCCAGCATTTT.

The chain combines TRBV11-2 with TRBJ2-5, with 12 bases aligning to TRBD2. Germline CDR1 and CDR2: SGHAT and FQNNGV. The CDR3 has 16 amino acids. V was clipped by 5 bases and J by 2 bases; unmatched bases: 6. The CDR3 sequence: CASSNLLAGGQETQYF. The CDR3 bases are TGTGCCAGCAGCAATTTACTAGCGGGGGGACAAGAGACCCAGTACTTC.

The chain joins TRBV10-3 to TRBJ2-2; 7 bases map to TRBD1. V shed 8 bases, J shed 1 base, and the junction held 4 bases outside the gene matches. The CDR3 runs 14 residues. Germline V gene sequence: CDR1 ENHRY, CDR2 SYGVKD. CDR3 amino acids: CAISDRQNTGELFF. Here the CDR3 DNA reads TGTGCCATCTCGGACAGGCAGAACACCGGGGAGCTGTTTTTT.

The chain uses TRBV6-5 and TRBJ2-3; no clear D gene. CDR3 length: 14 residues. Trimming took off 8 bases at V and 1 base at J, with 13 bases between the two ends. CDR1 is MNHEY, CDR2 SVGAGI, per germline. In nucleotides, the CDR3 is TGTGCCAGCGCCCCCGGCGGCGGCACAGATACGCAGTATTTT. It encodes CASAPGGGTDTQYF.

For the CDR3, the DNA is TGCGCCAGCAGCTTAGCAGGCTTCTCTCTCGAGCAGTACTTC. It translates to CASSLAGFSLEQYF. This chain joins TRBV5-1 and TRBJ2-7; D gene ambiguous. Trimming took off 2 bases at V and 6 bases at J, with 15 bases between the two ends. The CDR3 is made up of 14 amino acids. Germline CDR1 and CDR2: SGHRS and YFSETQ.

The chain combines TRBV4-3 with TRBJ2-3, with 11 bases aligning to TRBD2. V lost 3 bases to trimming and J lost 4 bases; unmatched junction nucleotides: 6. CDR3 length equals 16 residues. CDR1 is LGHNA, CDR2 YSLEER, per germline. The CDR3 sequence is CASSQLAGGPSDTQYF. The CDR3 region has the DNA TGCGCCAGCAGCCAGTTAGCGGGAGGGCCCTCAGATACGCAGTATTTT.